The 19 T cell receptor beta chains below come from one sample, sequenced in a study of regulatory T cells in long-lasting Graves disease. CDR3-region Arm-PCR and iRepertoire HTBI primers produced the TCR beta libraries. TCRdb re-analysed the multiplex PCR reads in MiXCR, keeping a single row per CDR3 protein. The sample lists a few hundred thousand distinct CDR3 sequences; around 19% were seen once. Time point given: newly diagnosed GD, antithyroid drugs for less than 3 months. Extracted RNA from PBMCs served as the source of the TCR library. The sample was also reused in another study, on T cells in Graves' hyperthyroidism and ophthalmopathy.

The sample was peripheral blood mononuclear cells (PBMCs), taken at new diagnosis, from a patient treated with antithyroid drugs. Receptor source: a woman in her 30s with Graves disease.

This chain links TRBV14 with TRBJ2-7; D gene uncertain. Germline V lookup: CDR1 SGHDN, CDR2 FVKESK. This CDR3 spans 13 amino acids. The V and J ends lost 1 base and 4 bases respectively, with 8 bases between them. The CDR3 sequence: CASSQARLYEQYF. Written as DNA, the CDR3 is TGTGCCAGCAGCCAAGCGCGATTGTACGAGCAGTACTTC.

The chain couples TRBV5-1 to TRBJ2-5; the D gene is possibly TRBD1 (5 bases). Germline V gives CDR1 SGHRS, CDR2 YFSETQ. V was trimmed by 2 bases and J by 6 bases, leaving 17 bases between them. There are 15 residues in the CDR3. This CDR3 reads CASSFGKTGSQTQYF. The CDR3 DNA reads TGCGCCAGCAGCTTTGGAAAAACAGGCTCCCAGACCCAGTACTTC.

Ten or more counts support this clonotype. A junction end diverges from the germline sequence, so it may reflect a read error. V gene TRBV7-2 combines with J gene TRBJ2-1, with D uncertain. Germline V lookup: CDR1 SGHTA, CDR2 FQGNSA. The CDR3 covers 11 residues. This CDR3 is CASSLYNDQFF. The CDR3 DNA is TGTGCCAGCAGCTTGTACAATGATCAGTTCTTC. Using reference TRBV7-2 and TRBJ2-1 for the parts outside the CDR3, the full variable domain is GAGVSQSPSNKVTEKGKDVELRCDPISGHTALYWYRQSLGQGLEFLIYFQGNSAPDKSGLPSDRFSAERTGGSVSTLTIQRTQQEDSAVYLCASSLYNDQFFGPGTRLTVL.

This clonotype has a count of ten or more. This sequence joins TRBV7-2 and TRBJ1-2, with D uncertain. This CDR3 has 15 residues. Looked up from germline, CDR1 is SGHTA and CDR2 is FQGNSA. Trimming shortened V by 1 base and J by 0 bases, and 9 bases separated the two germline ends. The CDR3, as DNA: TGTGCCAGCAGCTTAGTGCGAGACGCTAACTATGGCTACACCTTC. Its protein product is CASSLVRDANYGYTF.

In this sample, this clonotype turned up many times. The V call is TRBV19, the J call TRBJ1-1; weak D call: TRBD1 (5 bases). Germline V CDR1 and CDR2: LNHDA, SQIVND (reference sequence). Trimming removed 6 bases at V and 3 bases at J, with 11 bases between. The CDR3 has 13 residues. CDR3 in DNA: TGTGCCAGTAGGGAGCGGGGGTACACTGAAGCTTTCTTT. It yields the protein CASRERGYTEAFF.

This clonotype was detected many times. The chain recombines TRBV3-1 with TRBJ1-1, with TRBD1 as a possible D gene (6 bases). CDR1 LGHDT and CDR2 YNNKEL come from the germline V gene (reference sequence). The CDR3 length is 12 residues. Trimming took off 4 bases at V and 7 bases at J, with 10 bases between the two ends. The CDR3 protein is CASSPPDSEAFF. For the CDR3, the DNA is TGTGCCAGCAGCCCTCCGGACAGTGAAGCTTTCTTT.

This clonotype showed up many times. This chain connects TRBV5-1 to TRBJ1-1; no clear D. Germline assignment: CDR1 SGHRS and CDR2 YFSETQ. The CDR3 extends over 13 amino acids. V lost 0 bases and J lost 7, with 10 bases in between. In nucleotides, the CDR3 is TGCGCCAGCAGCTTGGGTCAGAGCAATGAAGCTTTCTTT. Translation gives CASSLGQSNEAFF.

This clonotype has just a few counts. The rearrangement uses TRBV5-4 and TRBJ2-1, with 11 bases matching TRBD1. CDR1 is SGHNT, CDR2 YYREEE, per germline (reference sequence). J was trimmed by 0 bases and V by 3 bases; bases with no gene match: 5. The CDR3 totals 17 residues. The DNA of the CDR3 is TGTGCCAGCAGCTGGGGGACAGGGGGGACCTCCTACAATGAGCAGTTCTTC. The encoded protein is CASSWGTGGTSYNEQFF. The complete variable domain, with remaining parts taken from reference TRBV5-4 and TRBJ2-1, reads ETGVTQSPTHLIKTRGQQVTLRCSSQSGHNTVSWYQQALGQGPQFIFQYYREEENGRGNFPPRFSGLQFPNYSSELNVNALELDDSALYLCASSWGTGGTSYNEQFFGPGTRLTVL.

This clonotype has a count of ten or more. The rearrangement links TRBV20-1 to TRBJ1-2, with D possibly matching TRBD1 (5 bases). Trimming removed 3 bases from V and 0 bases from J, with 11 bases in between. The CDR3 is 14 residues long. Germline loops: CDR1 DFQATT, CDR2 SNEGSKA (reference sequence). CDR3 coding DNA: TGCAGTGCTAGGGGCAGGGAGGCTAACTATGGCTACACCTTC. Encoded protein: CSARGREANYGYTF.

This clonotype was seen many times. The rearrangement links TRBV5-1 to TRBJ2-3; D is unresolved. V lost 4 bases and J lost 1, with 7 bases in between. CDR1 is SGHRS, CDR2 YFSETQ, per germline. The CDR3 sequence is 13 residues long. The CDR3 region has the DNA TGCGCCAGCAGCCCCTCGGGCACAGATACGCAGTATTTT. Translated: CASSPSGTDTQYF.

The chain employs TRBV12-3 or TRBV12-4 and TRBJ2-5, with TRBD2 identical over 10 bases. The J call is doubtful: the DNA matches TRBJ2-1 better. The CDR3 contains 16 residues. The DNA for the CDR3 is TGTGCCAGCAGTTTAGCGCTAAGCGGGAGGGCCCATGAGCAGTTCTTC. The encoded protein is CASSLALSGRAHEQFF.

This clonotype came up once. A much more abundant neighbour one base away suggests this may be a read error. This chain connects TRBV10-3 to TRBJ1-2; the D gene is possibly TRBD1 (6 bases). The CDR3 totals 14 residues. With 4 bases removed from V and 8 bases from J, the gap between germline ends came to 17 bases. Per the germline V gene, CDR1 is ENHRY and CDR2 is SYGVKD. CDR3 sequence reads: CAISVGGGPGGYTF. CDR3 in DNA: TGTGCCATCAGTGTTGGTGGGGGCCCGGGGGGCTACACCTTC.

The table lists this clonotype with many counts. The V gene is TRBV29-1, the J gene TRBJ1-1; D remains unclear. Germline-derived CDR1 and CDR2 are SQVTM and ANQGSEA. V lost 8 bases and J lost 1, with 8 bases in between. This CDR3 is built from 11 residues. CDR3 nucleotides: TGCAGCCTAGGGCAGAACACTGAAGCTTTCTTT. Amino acids: CSLGQNTEAFF.

This clonotype showed up many times. This chain links TRBV20-1 with TRBJ1-2; weak D call: TRBD1 (5 bases). With 2 bases removed from V and 2 bases from J, the gap between germline ends came to 12 bases. The CDR3 runs to 14 residues. In germline, CDR1 is DFQATT, CDR2 SNEGSKA (reference sequence). The CDR3 region has the DNA TGCAGTGCTAGACCTGCCGGGGCGAACTATGGCTACACCTTC. Translating gives CSARPAGANYGYTF.

As regards this clonotype: A read error likely explains this, since a far larger clone differs by one base. This sequence joins TRBV9 and TRBJ2-4; 9 nucleotides match TRBD2. The junction had 14 bases not matched to a gene; V was cut back by 0 bases and J by 13 bases. There are 16 residues in the CDR3. CDR1 is SGDLS, CDR2 YYNGEE, per germline. The CDR3: CASSVGSGGTYNEQYF. CDR3 nucleotide sequence: TGTGCCAGCAGCGTAGGTAGCGGGGGAACTTACAATGAGCAGTACTTC.

Regarding this clonotype: This is likely an artifact of a read error, given a far larger clone one base away. The conserved phenylalanine or tryptophan normally closing the CDR3 is absent here, so this likely arose from a read error. This chain connects TRBV6-2 or TRBV6-3 to TRBJ1-4; TRBD1 is a possible D gene (5 bases). V lost 6 bases, J lost 8 bases, and 19 bases lay in between. Germline lookup yields CDR1 MNHEY and CDR2 SVGEGT. This CDR3 comprises 15 residues. CDR3 nucleotide sequence: TGTGCCAGCAGCCCCCCGGACACCCTAGGAGAAAAACTGTTTTCT. Protein product: CASSPPDTLGEKLFS.

The V and J genes are TRBV12-3 or TRBV12-4 and TRBJ1-1; a possible D gene is TRBD1 (5 bases). The CDR3 extends over 15 amino acids. Between the trimmed V and J ends, which lost 4 bases and 6 bases, there was a span of 18 bases. The CDR3: CASSSIPLRQSEAFF. The CDR3, as DNA: TGTGCCAGCAGTTCCATACCCCTCCGACAGTCTGAAGCTTTCTTT.

This clonotype was observed at least ten times. CDR3 DNA: TGTGCCAGCAGTACCGGGACAGTTTCCTACGAGCAGTACTTC. This codes for CASSTGTVSYEQYF. The J gene is TRBJ2-7, the V gene TRBV28; TRBD1 matches 7 bases. J gave up 1 base and V 5 bases, and 5 bases lay outside the gene matches. The CDR3 has 14 amino acids. Germline V CDR1 and CDR2: MDHEN, SYDVKM. Full variable domain (remainder filled in from reference TRBV28 and TRBJ2-7): DVKVTQSSRYLVKRTGEKVFLECVQDMDHENMFWYRQDPGLGLRLIYFSYDVKMKEKGDIPEGYSVSREKKERFSLILESASTNQTSMYLCASSTGTVSYEQYFGPGTRLTVT.

This rearrangement joins TRBV4-2 to TRBJ2-7, with D uncertain. The CDR3 runs to 14 residues. The ends were cut back, 1 base at V and 0 bases at J, with 7 bases in the middle. Germline V gene sequence: CDR1 LGHNA, CDR2 YNFKEQ. This CDR3 is CASSQVGPSYEQYF. The CDR3 DNA follows: TGTGCCAGCAGCCAAGTCGGGCCCTCCTACGAGCAGTACTTC.